A single sample gave rise to the 31 T cell receptor beta chains below, sequenced in a study of T cell repertoires in cytomegalovirus infection. TCRdb processed the reads anew with MiXCR; each CDR3 protein has one entry. This table holds roughly 920,000 distinct CDR3 sequences, roughly 31% found once. The antigens of these receptors remain unknown. This sample comprised cultured CD8+ T cells from PBMCs, obtained from culture after CMV antigen stimulation. The receptors originated from a human donor in good health (CMV status not recorded). Some clones in this sample may be carry-over from other donors' samples.

The chain couples TRBV14 to TRBJ2-6; weak D call: TRBD1 (6 bases). Germline-derived CDR1 and CDR2 are SGHDN and FVKESK. The CDR3 sequence is 16 residues long. V lost 6 bases, J lost 0 bases, and 12 bases lay in between. For the CDR3, the DNA is TGTGCCAGCAGTTACACAGGGCACTCTGGGGCCAACGTCCTGACTTTC. Translation: CASSYTGHSGANVLTF.

V and J are TRBV24-1 and TRBJ2-3; D is perhaps TRBD2 (5 bases). The CDR3 is made up of 13 amino acids. Trimming stripped 3 bases from V and 8 bases from J, with 11 bases between. Germline V gene sequence: CDR1 KGHDR, CDR2 SFDVKD. The chain's CDR3 is CATSDLPLATQYF. The CDR3 region has the DNA TGTGCCACCAGTGATCTACCCCTAGCTACGCAGTATTTT.

This clonotype turned up a few times. V gene TRBV5-1 combines with J gene TRBJ2-3; D is ambiguous. The CDR3 length is 15 residues. The V end lost 2 bases, the J end lost 1 base, and 11 bases lay between the germline ends. CDR1 is SGHRS, CDR2 YFSETQ, per germline. For the CDR3, the DNA is TGCGCCAGCAGCTTCGCGCTTTCGGGCACAGATACGCAGTATTTT. Its protein product is CASSFALSGTDTQYF.

The chain links TRBV27 to TRBJ2-1; D unresolved. Germline V gene data show CDR1 as MNHEY and CDR2 as SMNVEV (reference sequence). With 5 bases removed from V and 2 bases from J, the gap between germline ends came to 10 bases. This CDR3 spans 14 amino acids. The CDR3 nucleotides are TGTGCCAGCAGTAAGGACGCAGCCTACAATGAGCAGTTCTTC. This sequence encodes CASSKDAAYNEQFF.

The chain carries TRBV2 and TRBJ1-5, with 7 bases matching TRBD1. The germline gives CDR1 SNHLY, CDR2 FYNNEI. The CDR3 extends over 14 amino acids. V lost 8 bases and J lost 5; bases outside the gene matches: 9. CDR3 amino acids: CASSGTVRHQPQHF. The CDR3, as DNA: TGTGCCAGCTCCGGGACAGTGAGGCATCAGCCCCAGCATTTT.

The chain uses TRBV20-1 and TRBJ2-2, with 8 positions matching TRBD1. The V and J ends lost 1 base and 7 bases, in that order; junction bases with no gene match: 8. This CDR3 has 15 residues. Germline V CDR1 and CDR2: DFQATT, SNEGSKA (reference sequence). The CDR3 reads CSARGRTGIGGELFF. The CDR3 DNA reads TGCAGTGCTAGAGGGAGGACAGGGATCGGCGGGGAGCTGTTTTTT.

The chain uses TRBV5-4 and TRBJ1-5; D perhaps matches TRBD1 (6 bases). The CDR3 spans 20 residues. Trimming took off 2 bases at V and 3 bases at J, with 27 bases between the two ends. Germline V gives CDR1 SGHNT, CDR2 YYREEE (reference sequence). This chain's CDR3 is CASSFYRTANFIPPNQPQHF. For the CDR3, the DNA is TGTGCCAGCAGCTTTTACCGGACAGCCAATTTTATCCCGCCCAATCAGCCCCAGCATTTT.

This clonotype showed up many times. The junction shows a germline mismatch at one end, possibly a read error. The chain is built from TRBV12-3 or TRBV12-4 and TRBJ2-7; TRBD1 matches 7 bases. This CDR3 contains 13 residues. CDR3 sequence reads: CASREIGWDSPSF. In DNA, the CDR3 is TGTGCCAGCAGGGAAATCGGGTGGGACAGCCCTTCCTTC.

As to this clonotype: A single base separates this from a much larger clone, so it may be a read error. The V gene is TRBV6-6, the J gene TRBJ2-6; 8 bases align to TRBD1. J gave up 3 bases and V 5 bases, and 9 bases lay outside the gene matches. Germline lookup yields CDR1 MNHNY and CDR2 SVGAGI (reference sequence). The CDR3 length is 17 residues. The CDR3 DNA reads as TGTGCCAGCAGTACGTTGACAGGGGTAAGTGGGGCCAACGTCCTGACTTTC. Its translation is CASSTLTGVSGANVLTF.

This clonotype has ten or more counts. The chain is built from TRBV7-2 and TRBJ2-7; D unclear. Germline loops: CDR1 SGHTA, CDR2 FQGNSA. The CDR3 is made up of 13 amino acids. V was cut by 2 bases and J by 5 bases, with 10 bases left in between. Here the CDR3 reads CASSLNGNDEQYV. For the CDR3, the DNA is TGTGCCAGCAGCTTAAATGGGAATGACGAGCAGTACGTC.

The chain carries TRBV6-5 and TRBJ2-2; perhaps TRBD1 as D (5 bases). V was cut by 7 bases and J by 1 base, with 16 bases left in between. The CDR3 totals 16 residues. Germline V gene sequence: CDR1 MNHEY, CDR2 SVGAGI. CDR3 loop: CASTTRGHMNTGELFF. CDR3 DNA: TGTGCCAGCACCACACGTGGACATATGAACACCGGGGAGCTGTTTTTT.

The chain is built from TRBV27 and TRBJ2-5, with TRBD1 matching over 9 bases. CDR1 MNHEY and CDR2 SMNVEV come from the germline V gene (reference sequence). The CDR3 runs to 15 residues. J lost 5 bases, V lost 4 bases, and 8 bases had no gene match. CDR3 coding DNA: TGTGCCAGCAGTTGGGCCACAGGGGGCGCGGAGACCCAGTACTTC. Its protein is CASSWATGGAETQYF.

The chain links TRBV7-4 to TRBJ1-3; maybe TRBD1 (5 bases). The germline V gene encodes CDR1 SGHVT and CDR2 SQSDAQ. Between the trimmed V and J ends, which lost 2 bases and 0 bases, there was a span of 17 bases. The CDR3 loop spans 18 amino acids. The CDR3 nucleotides are TGTGCCAGCAGCTTAAGGGGCTCTCAGCGATACTCTGGAAACACCATATATTTT. Amino acids: CASSLRGSQRYSGNTIYF.

The V call is TRBV20-1, the J call TRBJ2-7; TRBD2 matches 10 bases. The junction had 15 bases not matched to a gene; V was cut back by 5 bases and J by 5 bases. This CDR3 spans 16 amino acids. The germline V gene encodes CDR1 DFQATT and CDR2 SNEGSKA (reference sequence). As DNA, the CDR3 is TGCAGTGCTGTTCCTAGCCTAGCGGGGGCCCGCGACGAGCAGTACGTC. This encodes CSAVPSLAGARDEQYV.

The CDR3 reads CATSRDRRPSAEDEQFF. In DNA form, the CDR3 reads TGTGCCACCAGCAGAGATCGGAGGCCTAGCGCGGAAGATGAGCAGTTCTTC. The J gene is TRBJ2-1, the V gene TRBV15; weak D call: TRBD2 (6 bases). CDR3 length: 17 amino acids. Germline lookup yields CDR1 LNHNV and CDR2 YYDKDF (reference sequence). V lost 0 bases and J lost 8, with 20 bases in between.

This clonotype was seen a few times. The CDR3 protein is CASSYSGSEKLFF. The CDR3 nucleotides are TGTGCCAGCAGTTACTCCGGGAGTGAAAAACTGTTTTTT. The chain links TRBV6-6 to TRBJ1-4, with unresolved D. CDR1 MNHNY and CDR2 SVGAGI come from the germline V gene (reference sequence). The CDR3 has 13 amino acids. The V end lost 0 bases, the J end lost 7 bases, and 6 bases lay between the germline ends.

This clonotype showed up just a few times. The chain joins TRBV10-3 to TRBJ2-3; D assignment may be TRBD1 or TRBD2 (5 bases each). Deletions cut 2 bases from V and 5 bases from J, with 17 bases between. Germline loops: CDR1 ENHRY, CDR2 SYGVKD. The length of the CDR3 is 16 residues. CDR3 in amino acids: CAISEGDGPPVDTQYF. In nucleotides, the CDR3 is TGTGCCATCAGTGAGGGGGACGGCCCTCCCGTAGATACGCAGTATTTT.

This clonotype was seen a handful of times. The V call is TRBV18, the J call TRBJ1-1; 7 positions agree with TRBD1. Germline-derived CDR1 and CDR2 are KGHSH and LQKENI. J was trimmed by 0 bases and V by 3 bases; bases with no gene match: 4. The CDR3 totals 15 residues. This CDR3 is CASSPYQGVNTEAFF. In DNA form, the CDR3 reads TGTGCCAGCTCACCCTACCAGGGGGTGAACACTGAAGCTTTCTTT.

This clonotype was found many times. The chain carries TRBV7-8 and TRBJ2-4; no firm D call. Germline CDR1 and CDR2: SGHVS and FQNEAQ. Trimming took 5 bases from V and 1 from J, leaving 12 bases between them. There are 15 residues in the CDR3. The CDR3 nucleotides read TGTGCCAGCAGCGGCAAGGTGTCCGCCAAAAACATTCAGTACTTC. Its translation is CASSGKVSAKNIQYF.

This clonotype was picked up a small number of times. The J gene is TRBJ2-7, the V gene TRBV27, with a possible D match to TRBD1 (5 bases). Germline V lookup: CDR1 MNHEY, CDR2 SMNVEV (reference sequence). Trimming left V 0 bases short and J 1 base short, with 7 bases between. The length of the CDR3 is 14 residues. As DNA, the CDR3 is TGTGCCAGCAGTTTATCTCGACAGTCCTACGAGCAGTACGTC. It encodes CASSLSRQSYEQYV.

The rearrangement uses TRBV6-6 and TRBJ2-7; no clear D gene. V lost 2 bases and J lost 3, with 8 bases in between. Germline lookup yields CDR1 MNHNY and CDR2 SVGAGI (reference sequence). This CDR3 comprises 13 residues. The CDR3 spells CASSYNNDYEQYF. The CDR3, as DNA: TGTGCCAGCAGTTACAACAATGACTACGAGCAGTACTTC.

As for this clonotype: One end of the junction fails to match germline, which may point to a read error. The chain combines TRBV3-1 with TRBJ2-2; 9 positions match TRBD2. The CDR3 spans 17 residues. CDR1 and CDR2 from the germline V gene are LGHDT and YNNKEL (reference sequence). CDR3 loop: CTSSSLSGGPGTGELFF. CDR3 DNA sequence: TGTACCAGCAGCTCGCTTAGCGGGGGCCCAGGGACCGGGGAGCTGTTTTTT.

This sequence joins TRBV29-1 and TRBJ2-1; D gene uncertain. V was cut by 4 bases and J by 7 bases, with 11 bases left in between. This CDR3 has 12 amino acids. Germline V lookup: CDR1 SQVTM, CDR2 ANQGSEA. The CDR3 protein is CSVVGRGNEQFF. CDR3 sequence (DNA): TGCAGCGTTGTGGGTCGTGGGAATGAGCAGTTCTTC.

This clonotype was counted at least ten times. V and J are TRBV7-2 and TRBJ2-5; 8 bases line up with TRBD2. Trimming removed 5 bases from V and 1 base from J; junction bases left unmatched: 6. The CDR3 length is 15 residues. Germline CDR1 is SGHTA and CDR2 is FQGNSA. The chain's CDR3 is CASSPYGGAQETQYF. CDR3 nucleotide sequence: TGTGCCAGCAGCCCCTACGGGGGGGCCCAAGAGACCCAGTACTTC.

The chain couples TRBV11-2 to TRBJ2-1, with D possibly matching TRBD2 (5 bases). Germline lookup yields CDR1 SGHAT and CDR2 FQNNGV. The CDR3 has 16 amino acids. V was trimmed by 5 bases and J by 3 bases, leaving 17 bases between them. The CDR3 nucleotides are TGTGCCAGCAGCATATGGTCCAAAGGAGGCTACAATGAGCAGTTCTTC. Its translation: CASSIWSKGGYNEQFF.

This clonotype came up many times. The chain carries TRBV7-9 and TRBJ2-4, with 7 nucleotides matching TRBD2. The germline CDR1 and CDR2 sequences are SEHNR and FQNEAQ (reference sequence). Trimming at V came to 2 bases and at J to 9 bases, leaving 13 bases not matched to a gene. The CDR3 length is 16 residues. The CDR3 reads CASSLLSGRTKGIQYF. The CDR3 DNA reads TGTGCCAGCAGCTTACTTAGCGGGCGGACCAAGGGCATTCAGTACTTC.

The J gene is TRBJ1-1, the V gene TRBV5-1; 11 positions agree with TRBD1. The CDR3 is 16 residues long. CDR1 is SGHRS and CDR2 is YFSETQ in the germline V gene. Trimming removed 0 bases from V and 1 base from J; junction bases left unmatched: 2. CDR3 nucleotide sequence: TGCGCCAGCAGCTTGGGGACAGGGGGCGAGAACACTGAAGCTTTCTTT. Translating gives CASSLGTGGENTEAFF.

The CDR3 DNA follows: TGTGCCAGCGGAGGCGGCAGGAGGCTCGAGCAGTACTTC. This gives the protein CASGGGRRLEQYF. The chain has TRBV6-1 and TRBJ2-7; D may be TRBD2 (5 bases). Germline V gene sequence: CDR1 MNHNS, CDR2 SASEGT. The CDR3 loop spans 13 amino acids. Between the trimmed V and J ends, which lost 8 bases and 6 bases, there was a span of 17 bases.

The CDR3 nucleotides read TGTGCCAGCAGTTTAGAACTAGCGGGGGGGGACACCGGGGAGCTGTTTTTT. It is translated as CASSLELAGGDTGELFF. This chain uses TRBV27 with TRBJ2-2; 13 nucleotides line up with TRBD2. Per the germline V gene, CDR1 is MNHEY and CDR2 is SMNVEV (reference sequence). The V and J ends lost 2 bases and 3 bases, in that order; junction bases with no gene match: 3. The CDR3 has 17 amino acids.

This chain links TRBV12-3 or TRBV12-4 with TRBJ1-1; TRBD1 aligns across 11 bases. V gave up 1 base and J gave up 5 bases; unmatched junction bases: 6. The CDR3 totals 16 residues. CDR3 DNA sequence: TGTGCCAGCAGTTTAGGGGACAGGGGGTATGGTACTGAAGCTTTCTTT. Amino acid sequence: CASSLGDRGYGTEAFF.

Many counts were recorded for this clonotype. V usage is TRBV6-1 and J usage is TRBJ2-1, with D perhaps TRBD2 (5 bases). The CDR3 length is 15 residues. In germline, CDR1 is MNHNS, CDR2 SASEGT. Trimming took 0 bases from V and 0 from J, leaving 6 bases between them. The CDR3 DNA reads as TGTGCCAGCAGTGAAGCTGGGAGCTCCTACAATGAGCAGTTCTTC. It specifies CASSEAGSSYNEQFF.